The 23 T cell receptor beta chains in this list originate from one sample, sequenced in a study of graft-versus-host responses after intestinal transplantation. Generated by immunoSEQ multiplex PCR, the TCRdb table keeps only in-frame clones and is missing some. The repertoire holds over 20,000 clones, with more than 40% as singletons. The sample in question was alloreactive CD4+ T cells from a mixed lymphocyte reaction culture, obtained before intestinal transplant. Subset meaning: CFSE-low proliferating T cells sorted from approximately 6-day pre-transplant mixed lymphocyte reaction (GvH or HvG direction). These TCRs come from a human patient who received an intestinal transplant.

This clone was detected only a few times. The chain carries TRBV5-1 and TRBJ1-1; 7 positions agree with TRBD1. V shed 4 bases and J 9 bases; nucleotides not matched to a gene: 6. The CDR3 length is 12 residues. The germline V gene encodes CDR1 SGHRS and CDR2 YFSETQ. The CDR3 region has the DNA TGCGCCAGCAGCGCAGGACAGGAGCAAGCTTTCTTT. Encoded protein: CASSAGQEQAFF.

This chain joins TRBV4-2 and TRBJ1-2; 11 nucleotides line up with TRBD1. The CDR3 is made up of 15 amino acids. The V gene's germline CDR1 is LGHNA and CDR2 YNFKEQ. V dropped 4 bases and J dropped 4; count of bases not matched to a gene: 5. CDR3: CASSPEDRGPYGYTF. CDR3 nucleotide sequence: TGTGCCAGCAGCCCCGAGGACAGGGGGCCCTATGGCTACACCTTC.

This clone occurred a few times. The CDR3 is CASSFGPNEKLFF. In DNA, the CDR3 is TGTGCCAGCAGCTTTGGCCCTAATGAAAAACTGTTTTTT. This sequence joins TRBV7-9 and TRBJ1-4; D unresolved. From germline, CDR1 is SEHNR and CDR2 FQNEAQ (reference sequence). V was shortened by 3 bases and J by 3 bases, with 5 bases between the two germline ends. The CDR3 runs 13 residues.

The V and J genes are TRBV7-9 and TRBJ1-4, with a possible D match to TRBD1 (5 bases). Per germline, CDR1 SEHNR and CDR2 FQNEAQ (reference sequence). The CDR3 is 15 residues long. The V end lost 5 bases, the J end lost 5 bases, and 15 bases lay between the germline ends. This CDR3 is CASSPGEGLNEKLFF. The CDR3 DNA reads TGTGCCAGCAGCCCGGGCGAGGGACTAAATGAAAAACTGTTTTTT.

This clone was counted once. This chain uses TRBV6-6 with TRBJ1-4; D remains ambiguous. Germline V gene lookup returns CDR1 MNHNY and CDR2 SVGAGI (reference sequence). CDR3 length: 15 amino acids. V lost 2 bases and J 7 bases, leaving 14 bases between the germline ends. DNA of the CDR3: TGTGCCAGCAGTTACCGGCAGGATCCAACTGAAAAACTGTTTTTT. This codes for CASSYRQDPTEKLFF.

The chain's CDR3 is CASSLARGFADTQYF. Written as DNA, the CDR3 is TGCGCCAGCAGCTTGGCCCGGGGTTTTGCAGATACGCAGTATTTT. The chain is built from TRBV5-1 and TRBJ2-3; D may be TRBD2 (5 bases). The germline V gene has CDR1 SGHRS and CDR2 YFSETQ. The CDR3 runs to 15 residues. Deletions cut 0 bases from V and 4 bases from J, with 12 bases between.

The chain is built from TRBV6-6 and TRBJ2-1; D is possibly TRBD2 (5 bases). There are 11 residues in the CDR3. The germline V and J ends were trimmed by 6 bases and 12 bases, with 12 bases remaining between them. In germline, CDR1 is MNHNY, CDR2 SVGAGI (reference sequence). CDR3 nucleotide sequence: TGTGCCAGCAGGGACGTCGGAGGGCAGTTCTTC. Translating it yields CASRDVGGQFF.

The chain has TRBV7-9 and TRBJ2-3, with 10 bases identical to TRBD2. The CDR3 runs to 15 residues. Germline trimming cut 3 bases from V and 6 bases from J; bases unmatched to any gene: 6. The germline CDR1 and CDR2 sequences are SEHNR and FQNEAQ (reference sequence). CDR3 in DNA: TGTGCCAGCAGCTTTGAACTAGCGGGGCTGGATACGCAGTATTTT. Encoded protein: CASSFELAGLDTQYF.

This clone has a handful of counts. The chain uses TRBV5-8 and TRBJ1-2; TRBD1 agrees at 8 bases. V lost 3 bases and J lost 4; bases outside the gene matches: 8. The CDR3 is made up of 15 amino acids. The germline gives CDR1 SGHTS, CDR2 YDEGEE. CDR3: CASSSGQGGTYGYTF. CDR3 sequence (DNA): TGTGCCAGCAGCTCCGGACAGGGAGGAACCTATGGCTACACCTTC.

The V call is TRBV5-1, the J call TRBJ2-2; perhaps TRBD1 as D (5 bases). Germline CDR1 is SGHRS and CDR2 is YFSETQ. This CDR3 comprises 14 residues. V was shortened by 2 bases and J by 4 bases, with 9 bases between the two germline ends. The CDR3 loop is CASSFDSRTGELFF. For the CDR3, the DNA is TGCGCCAGCAGCTTCGACAGTCGCACCGGGGAGCTGTTTTTT.

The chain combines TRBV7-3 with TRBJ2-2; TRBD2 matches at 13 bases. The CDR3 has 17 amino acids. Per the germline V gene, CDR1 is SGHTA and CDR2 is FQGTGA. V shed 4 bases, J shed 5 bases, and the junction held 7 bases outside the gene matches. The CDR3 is CASSSPRLAGGTGELFF. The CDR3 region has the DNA TGTGCCAGCAGCTCACCCCGACTAGCGGGGGGAACCGGGGAGCTGTTTTTT.

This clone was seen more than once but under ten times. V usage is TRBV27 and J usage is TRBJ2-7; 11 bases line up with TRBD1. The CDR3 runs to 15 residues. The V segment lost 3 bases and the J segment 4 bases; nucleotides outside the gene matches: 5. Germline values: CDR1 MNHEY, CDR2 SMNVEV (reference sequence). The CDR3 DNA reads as TGTGCCAGCAGTTTGGTGGGACAGGGGGTGTACGAGCAGTACTTC. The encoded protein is CASSLVGQGVYEQYF.

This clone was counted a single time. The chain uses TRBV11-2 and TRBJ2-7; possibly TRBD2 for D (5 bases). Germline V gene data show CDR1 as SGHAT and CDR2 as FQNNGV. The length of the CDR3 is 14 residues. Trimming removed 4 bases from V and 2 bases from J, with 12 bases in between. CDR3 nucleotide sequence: TGTGCCAGCAGCTCATCAGCGGTGGCCTACGAGCAGTACTTC. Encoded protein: CASSSSAVAYEQYF. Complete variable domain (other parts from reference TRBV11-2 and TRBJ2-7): EAGVAQSPRYKIIEKRQSVAFWCNPISGHATLYWYQQILGQGPKLLIQFQNNGVVDDSQLPKDRFSAERLKGVDSTLKIQPAKLEDSAVYLCASSSSAVAYEQYFGPGTRLTVT.

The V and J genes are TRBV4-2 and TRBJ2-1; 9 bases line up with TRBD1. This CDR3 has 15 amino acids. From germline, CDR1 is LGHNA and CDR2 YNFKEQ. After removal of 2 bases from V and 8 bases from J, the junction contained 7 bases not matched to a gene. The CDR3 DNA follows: TGTGCCAGCAGCCAACCGTCCGGGACAGGGTATGAGCAGTTCTTC. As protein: CASSQPSGTGYEQFF.

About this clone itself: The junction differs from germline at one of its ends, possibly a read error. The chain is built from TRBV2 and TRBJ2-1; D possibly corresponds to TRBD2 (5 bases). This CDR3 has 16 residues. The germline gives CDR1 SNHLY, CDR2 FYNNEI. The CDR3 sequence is CASSEAVAPAYNEQFF. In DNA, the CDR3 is TGTGCCAGCAGCGAAGCGGTAGCGCCCGCCTACAATGAGCAGTTCTTC.

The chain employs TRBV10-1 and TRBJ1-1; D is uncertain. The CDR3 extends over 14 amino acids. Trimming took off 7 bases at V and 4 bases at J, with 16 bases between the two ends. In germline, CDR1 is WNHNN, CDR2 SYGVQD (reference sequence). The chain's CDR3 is CASTPDGRATEAFF. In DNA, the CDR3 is TGCGCCAGCACCCCGGACGGGCGGGCCACTGAAGCTTTCTTT.

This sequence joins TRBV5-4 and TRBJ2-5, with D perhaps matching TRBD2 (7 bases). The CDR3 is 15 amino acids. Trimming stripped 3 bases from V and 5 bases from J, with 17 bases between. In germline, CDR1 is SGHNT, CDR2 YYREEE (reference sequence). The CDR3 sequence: CASSSEGGRRETQYF. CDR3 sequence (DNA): TGTGCCAGCAGCTCGGAGGGGGGGCGCAGGGAGACCCAGTACTTC. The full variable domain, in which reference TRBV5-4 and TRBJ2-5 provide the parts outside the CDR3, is ETGVTQSPTHLIKTRGQQVTLRCSSQSGHNTVSWYQQALGQGPQFIFQYYREEENGRGNFPPRFSGLQFPNYSSELNVNALELDDSALYLCASSSEGGRRETQYFGPGTRLLVL.

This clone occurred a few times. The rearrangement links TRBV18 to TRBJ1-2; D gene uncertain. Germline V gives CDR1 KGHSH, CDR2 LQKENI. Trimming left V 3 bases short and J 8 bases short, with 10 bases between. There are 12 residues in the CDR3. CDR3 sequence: CASSPGVSGYTF. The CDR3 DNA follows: TGTGCCAGCTCACCGGGAGTCTCCGGCTACACCTTC.

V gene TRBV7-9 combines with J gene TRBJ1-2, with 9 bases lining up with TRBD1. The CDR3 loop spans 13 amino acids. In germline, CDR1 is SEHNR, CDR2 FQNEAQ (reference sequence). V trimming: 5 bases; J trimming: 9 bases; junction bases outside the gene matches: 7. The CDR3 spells CASSPGDRESYTF. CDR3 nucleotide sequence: TGTGCCAGCAGCCCGGGGGACAGGGAAAGCTACACCTTC.

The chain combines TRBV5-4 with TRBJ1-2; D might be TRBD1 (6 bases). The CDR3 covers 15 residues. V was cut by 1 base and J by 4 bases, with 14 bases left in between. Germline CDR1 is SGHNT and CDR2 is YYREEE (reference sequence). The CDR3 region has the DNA TGTGCCAGCAGCTTGACGGGGGGCGCAGGCTATGGCTACACCTTC. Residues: CASSLTGGAGYGYTF.

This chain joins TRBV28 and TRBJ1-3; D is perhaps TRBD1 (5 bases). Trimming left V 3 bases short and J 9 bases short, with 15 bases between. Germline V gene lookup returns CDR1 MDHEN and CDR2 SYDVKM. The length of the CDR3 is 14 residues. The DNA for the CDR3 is TGTGCCAGCAGTTTGATGGCAGGGCCCAGCACCATATATTTT. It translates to CASSLMAGPSTIYF.

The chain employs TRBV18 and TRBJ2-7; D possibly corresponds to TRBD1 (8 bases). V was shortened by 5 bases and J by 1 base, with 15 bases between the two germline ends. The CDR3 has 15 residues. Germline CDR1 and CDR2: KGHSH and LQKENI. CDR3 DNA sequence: TGTGCCAGCTCAGACGGACAGGGAGGGTCCTACGAGCAGTACTTC. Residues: CASSDGQGGSYEQYF.

CDR3 DNA sequence: TGTGCCAGCAGCCCCACAGGGTCCTATACTGAAAAACTGTTTTTT. It is translated as CASSPTGSYTEKLFF. J is TRBJ1-4 and V is TRBV7-9; D might be TRBD1 (6 bases). V was clipped by 5 bases and J by 7 bases, with 17 bases between them. This CDR3 is 15 amino acids long. From germline, CDR1 is SEHNR and CDR2 FQNEAQ (reference sequence).